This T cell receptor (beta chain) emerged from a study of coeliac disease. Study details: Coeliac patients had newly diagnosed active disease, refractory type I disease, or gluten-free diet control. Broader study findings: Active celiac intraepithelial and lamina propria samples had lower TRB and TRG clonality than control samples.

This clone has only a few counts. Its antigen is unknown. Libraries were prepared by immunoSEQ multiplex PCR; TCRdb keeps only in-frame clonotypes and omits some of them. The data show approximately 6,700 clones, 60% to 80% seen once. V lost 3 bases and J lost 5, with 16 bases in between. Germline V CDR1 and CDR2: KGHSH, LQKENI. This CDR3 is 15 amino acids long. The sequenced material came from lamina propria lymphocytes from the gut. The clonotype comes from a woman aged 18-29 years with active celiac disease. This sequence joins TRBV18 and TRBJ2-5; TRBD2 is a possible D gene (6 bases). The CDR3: CASSPAGLGSETQYF. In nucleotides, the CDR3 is TGTGCCAGCTCACCGGCGGGACTGGGCTCGGAGACCCAGTACTTC.